Sequencing of this TCR beta chain was carried out in a study of Ad26.COV2.S vaccination and SARS-CoV-2 variants. The table came from immunoSEQ multiplex PCR; TCRdb's copy has only in-frame clones and leaves some out. The table records just over 350,000 clones, around 92% of them present only once. Regarding this clone: No antigen is known for it.

Study-level findings and limits: Vaccine recipients posted higher spike-specific TCR breadth than their placebo counterparts. Substantial post-vaccination breadth of spike-specific CD8+ and CD4+ T cell responses was reported. Breadth of non-spike TCRs did not differ between vaccinees and placebo recipients.

Germline V gene sequence: CDR1 SEHNR, CDR2 FQNEAQ (reference sequence). Trimming took off 1 base at V and 16 bases at J, with 11 bases between the two ends. The CDR3 length is 11 residues. The starting material was peripheral blood, obtained after recovery from COVID-19. The chain links TRBV7-9 to TRBJ1-5; D is possibly TRBD1 (6 bases). This sequence was found in a human donor who had recovered from COVID-19. The CDR3 spells CASSLGQEEHF. The CDR3, as DNA: TGTGCCAGCAGCTTAGGACAGGAAGAACATTTT.